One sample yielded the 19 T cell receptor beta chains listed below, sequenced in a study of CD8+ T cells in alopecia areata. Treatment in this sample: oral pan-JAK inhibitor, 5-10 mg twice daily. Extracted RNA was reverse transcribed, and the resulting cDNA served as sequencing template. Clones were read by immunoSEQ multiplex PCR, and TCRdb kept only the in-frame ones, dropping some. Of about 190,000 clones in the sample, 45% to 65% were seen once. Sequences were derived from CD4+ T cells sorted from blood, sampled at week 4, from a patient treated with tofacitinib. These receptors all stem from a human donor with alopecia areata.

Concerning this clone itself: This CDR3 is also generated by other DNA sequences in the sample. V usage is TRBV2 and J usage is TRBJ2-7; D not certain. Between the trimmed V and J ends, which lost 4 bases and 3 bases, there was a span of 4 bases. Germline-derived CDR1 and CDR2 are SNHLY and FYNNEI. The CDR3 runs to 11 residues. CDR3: CASSVGYEQYF. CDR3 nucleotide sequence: TGTGCCAGCAGTGTCGGCTACGAGCAGTACTTC. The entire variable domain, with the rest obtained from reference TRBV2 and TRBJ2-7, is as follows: EPEVTQTPSHQVTQMGQEVILRCVPISNHLYFYWYRQILGQKVEFLVSFYNNEISEKSEIFDDQFSVERPDGSNFTLKIRSTKLEDSAMYFCASSVGYEQYFGPGTRLTVT.

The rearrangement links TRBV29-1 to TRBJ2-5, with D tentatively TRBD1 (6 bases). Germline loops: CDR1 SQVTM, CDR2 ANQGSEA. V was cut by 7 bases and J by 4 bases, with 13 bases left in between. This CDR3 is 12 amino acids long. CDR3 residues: CSEWGQTETQYF. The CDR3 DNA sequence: TGCAGCGAATGGGGACAAACAGAGACCCAGTACTTC.

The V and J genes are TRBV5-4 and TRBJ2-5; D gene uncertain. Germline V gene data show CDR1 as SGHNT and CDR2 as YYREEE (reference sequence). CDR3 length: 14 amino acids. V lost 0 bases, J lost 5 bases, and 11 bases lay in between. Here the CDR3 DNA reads TGTGCCAGCAGCTTGGACTCACTCGGGGAGACCCAGTACTTC. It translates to CASSLDSLGETQYF.

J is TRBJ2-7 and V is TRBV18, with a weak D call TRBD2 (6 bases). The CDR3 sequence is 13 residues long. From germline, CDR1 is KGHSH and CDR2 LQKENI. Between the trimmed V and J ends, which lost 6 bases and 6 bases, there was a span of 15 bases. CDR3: CASSSGEGLEQYF. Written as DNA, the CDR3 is TGTGCCAGCTCTAGCGGCGAGGGGCTCGAGCAGTACTTC.

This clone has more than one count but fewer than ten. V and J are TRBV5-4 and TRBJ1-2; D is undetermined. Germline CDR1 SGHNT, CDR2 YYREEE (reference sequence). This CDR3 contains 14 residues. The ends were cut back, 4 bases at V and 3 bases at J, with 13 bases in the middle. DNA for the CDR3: TGTGCCAGCAGCCTGAGGGCGAGAGACTATGGCTACACCTTC. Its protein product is CASSLRARDYGYTF.

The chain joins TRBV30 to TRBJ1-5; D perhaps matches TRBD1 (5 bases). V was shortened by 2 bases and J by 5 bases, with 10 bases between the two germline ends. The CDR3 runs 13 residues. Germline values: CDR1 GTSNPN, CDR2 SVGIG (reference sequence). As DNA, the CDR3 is TGTGCCTGGAGTTCGCAGGGCTATCAGCCCCAGCATTTT. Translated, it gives CAWSSQGYQPQHF.

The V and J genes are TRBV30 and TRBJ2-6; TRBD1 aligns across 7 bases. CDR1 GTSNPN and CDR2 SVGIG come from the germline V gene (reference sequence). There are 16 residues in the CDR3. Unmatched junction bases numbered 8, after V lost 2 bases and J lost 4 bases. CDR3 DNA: TGTGCCTGGAGTCTCAGACAGGGAGCCGGGGCCAACGTCCTGACTTTC. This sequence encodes CAWSLRQGAGANVLTF. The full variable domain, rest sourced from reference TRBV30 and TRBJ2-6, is SQTIHQWPATLVQPVGSPLSLECTVEGTSNPNLYWYRQAAGRGLQLLFYSVGIGQISSEVPQNLSASRPQDRQFILSSKKLLLSDSGFYLCAWSLRQGAGANVLTFGAGSRLTVL.

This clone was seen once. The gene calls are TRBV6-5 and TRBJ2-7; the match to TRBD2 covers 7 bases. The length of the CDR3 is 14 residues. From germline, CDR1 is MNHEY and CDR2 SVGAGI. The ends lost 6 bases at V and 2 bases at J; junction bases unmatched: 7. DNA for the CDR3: TGTGCCAGCAGCCGGGACTATCCAGCCTACGAGCAGTACTTC. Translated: CASSRDYPAYEQYF.

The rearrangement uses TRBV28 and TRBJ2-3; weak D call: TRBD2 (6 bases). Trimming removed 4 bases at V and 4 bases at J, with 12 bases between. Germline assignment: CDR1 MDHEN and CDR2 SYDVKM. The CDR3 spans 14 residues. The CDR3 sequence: CASSSTSSADTQYF. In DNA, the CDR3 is TGTGCCAGCAGTTCCACCTCTAGCGCAGATACGCAGTATTTT. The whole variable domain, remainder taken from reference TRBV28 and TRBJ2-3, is DVKVTQSSRYLVKRTGEKVFLECVQDMDHENMFWYRQDPGLGLRLIYFSYDVKMKEKGDIPEGYSVSREKKERFSLILESASTNQTSMYLCASSSTSSADTQYFGPGTRLTVL.

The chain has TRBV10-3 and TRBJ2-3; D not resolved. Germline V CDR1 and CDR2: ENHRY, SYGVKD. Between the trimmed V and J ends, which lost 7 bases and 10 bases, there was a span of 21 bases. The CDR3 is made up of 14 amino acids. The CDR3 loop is CAIKLSTGRMAQYF. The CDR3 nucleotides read TGTGCCATCAAATTGTCTACCGGTAGGATGGCGCAGTATTTT.

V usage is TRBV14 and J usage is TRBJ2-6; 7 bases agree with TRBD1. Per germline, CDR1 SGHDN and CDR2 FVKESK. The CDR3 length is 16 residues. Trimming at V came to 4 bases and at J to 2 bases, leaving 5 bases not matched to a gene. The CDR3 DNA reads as TGTGCCAGCAGCCGACCAACAGGGGCTGGGGCCAACGTCCTGACTTTC. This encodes CASSRPTGAGANVLTF.

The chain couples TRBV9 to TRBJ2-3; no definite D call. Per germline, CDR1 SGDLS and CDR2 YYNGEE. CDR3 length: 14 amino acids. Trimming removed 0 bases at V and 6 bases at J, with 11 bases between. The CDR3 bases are TGTGCCAGCAGCGTAGGGAGATTTGGGGATACGCAGTATTTT. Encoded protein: CASSVGRFGDTQYF.

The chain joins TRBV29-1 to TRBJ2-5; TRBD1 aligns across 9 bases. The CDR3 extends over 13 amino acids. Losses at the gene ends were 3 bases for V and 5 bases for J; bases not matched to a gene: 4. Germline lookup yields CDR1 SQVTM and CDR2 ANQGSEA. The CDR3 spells CSVDRGTGETQYF. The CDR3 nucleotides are TGCAGCGTTGACCGGGGGACAGGGGAGACCCAGTACTTC. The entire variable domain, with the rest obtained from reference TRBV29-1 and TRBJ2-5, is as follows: SAVISQKPSRDICQRGTSLTIQCQVDSQVTMMFWYRQQPGQSLTLIATANQGSEATYESGFVIDKFPISRPNLTFSTLTVSNMSPEDSSIYLCSVDRGTGETQYFGPGTRLLVL.

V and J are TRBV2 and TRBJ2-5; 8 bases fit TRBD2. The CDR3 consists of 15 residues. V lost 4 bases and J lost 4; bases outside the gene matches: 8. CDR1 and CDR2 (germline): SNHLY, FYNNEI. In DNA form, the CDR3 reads TGTGCCAGCAGTGGTGGAGGGACTAGGGTAGAGACCCAGTACTTC. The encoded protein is CASSGGGTRVETQYF.

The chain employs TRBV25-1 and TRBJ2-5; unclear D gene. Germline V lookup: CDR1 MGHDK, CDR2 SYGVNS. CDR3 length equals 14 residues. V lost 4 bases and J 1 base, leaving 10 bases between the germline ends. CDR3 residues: CASSVATLQETQYF. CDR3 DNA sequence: TGTGCCAGCAGTGTTGCGACCCTCCAAGAGACCCAGTACTTC.

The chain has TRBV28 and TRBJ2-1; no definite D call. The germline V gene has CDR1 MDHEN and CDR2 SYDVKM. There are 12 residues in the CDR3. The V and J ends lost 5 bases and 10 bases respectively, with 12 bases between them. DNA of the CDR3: TGTGCCAGCAGTGAACTTGGGTCCGAGCAGTTCTTC. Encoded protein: CASSELGSEQFF.

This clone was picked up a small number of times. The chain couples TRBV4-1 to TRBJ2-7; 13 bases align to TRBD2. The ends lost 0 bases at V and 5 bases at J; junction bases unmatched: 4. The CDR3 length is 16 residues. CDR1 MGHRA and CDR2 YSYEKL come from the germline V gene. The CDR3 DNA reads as TGCGCCAGCAGCCAAGAGGGACTAGCGGGACGACACGAGCAGTACTTC. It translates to CASSQEGLAGRHEQYF.

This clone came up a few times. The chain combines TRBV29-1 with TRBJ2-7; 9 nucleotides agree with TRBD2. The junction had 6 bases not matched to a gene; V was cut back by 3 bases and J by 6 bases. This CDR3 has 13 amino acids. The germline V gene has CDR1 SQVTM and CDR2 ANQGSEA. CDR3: CSVESSGRGEQYF. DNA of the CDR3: TGCAGCGTTGAGAGTAGCGGGAGAGGCGAGCAGTACTTC.

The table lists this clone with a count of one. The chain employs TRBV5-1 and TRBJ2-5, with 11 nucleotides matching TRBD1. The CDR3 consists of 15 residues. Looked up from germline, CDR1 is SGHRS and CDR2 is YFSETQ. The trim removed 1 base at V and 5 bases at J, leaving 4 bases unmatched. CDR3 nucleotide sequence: TGCGCCAGCAGCTTGAGGACAGGGGGCGGGGAGACCCAGTACTTC. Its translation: CASSLRTGGGETQYF.